The 2 T cell receptor beta chains presented below share a single source sample, sequenced in a study of tumor-infiltrating lymphocytes in primary liver carcinoma. The authors made TCR beta cDNA from about 500 ng total RNA with a constant-region primer. The TCR beta library was amplified through three nested multiplex PCR rounds in a modified ARM-PCR procedure. TRBV1-TRBV30 forward primers and a C-beta reverse primer were used in the first two PCR rounds, which each ran for ten to eleven cycles. MiXCR was run by TCRdb on the multiplex PCR reads, yielding one entry per CDR3 protein. The data contain around 70,000 distinct CDR3 sequences, roughly three quarters of them seen just once; the ten biggest clones take up about 27%. For each extraction, RNA and DNA were obtained together from 20-30 mg of unsorted bulk tissue. Sequencing was performed on liver tumor tissue from sampling region 4. The subset was: tumor region T4, right-lateral pole. The receptors shown here come from a man aged 35 to 55 with primary liver carcinoma and hepatitis B virus infection.

About this clonotype: This may stem from a read error, because a much larger clone lies one nucleotide away. V is TRBV2 and J is TRBJ2-1, with TRBD2 as a possible D gene (5 bases). Per the germline V gene, CDR1 is SNHLY and CDR2 is FYNNEI. The CDR3 spans 14 residues. Trimming cost V 7 bases and J 1 base, with 11 bases left between them. The CDR3 sequence is CASIGKVSYNEQFF. CDR3 DNA: TGTGCCAGCATCGGGAAGGTGTCCTACAATGAGCAGTTCTTC.

This clonotype appeared a few times. Compared with germline, one end of the junction differs, possibly owing to a read error. The V call is TRBV11-2, the J call TRBJ2-3; possibly TRBD1 or TRBD2 for D (5 bases each). This CDR3 has 14 residues. Germline V gene lookup returns CDR1 SGHAT and CDR2 FQNNGV. CDR3 coding DNA: TGTGCCAGAGGGGCAAGGGAGCCCGCAGATTCGCAGTATTTT. Translated: CARGAREPADSQYF.